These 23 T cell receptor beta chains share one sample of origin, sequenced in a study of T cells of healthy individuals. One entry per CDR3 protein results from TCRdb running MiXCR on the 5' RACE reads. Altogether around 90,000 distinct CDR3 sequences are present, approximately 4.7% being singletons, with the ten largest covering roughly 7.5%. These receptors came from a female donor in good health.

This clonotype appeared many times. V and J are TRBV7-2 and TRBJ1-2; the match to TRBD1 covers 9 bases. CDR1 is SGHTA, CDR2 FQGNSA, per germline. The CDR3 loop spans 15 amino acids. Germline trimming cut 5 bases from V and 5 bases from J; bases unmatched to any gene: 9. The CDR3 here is CASSPGFGQGYGYTF. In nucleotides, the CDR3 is TGTGCCAGCAGCCCAGGGTTCGGACAGGGGTATGGCTACACCTTC. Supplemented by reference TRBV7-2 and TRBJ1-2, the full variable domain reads GAGVSQSPSNKVTEKGKDVELRCDPISGHTALYWYRQSLGQGLEFLIYFQGNSAPDKSGLPSDRFSAERTGGSVSTLTIQRTQQEDSAVYLCASSPGFGQGYGYTFGSGTRLTVV.

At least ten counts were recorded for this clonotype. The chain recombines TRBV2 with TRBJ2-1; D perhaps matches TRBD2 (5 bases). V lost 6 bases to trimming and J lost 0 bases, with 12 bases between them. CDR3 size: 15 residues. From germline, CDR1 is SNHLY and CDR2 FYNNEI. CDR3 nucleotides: TGTGCCAGCAGATTTCAAGGGAGCTCCTACAATGAGCAGTTCTTC. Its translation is CASRFQGSSYNEQFF.

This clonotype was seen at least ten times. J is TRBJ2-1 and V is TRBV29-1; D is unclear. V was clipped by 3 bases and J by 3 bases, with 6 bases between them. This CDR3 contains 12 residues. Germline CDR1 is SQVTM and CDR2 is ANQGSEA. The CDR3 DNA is TGCAGCGTTGATTCCTTCTACAATGAGCAGTTCTTC. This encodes CSVDSFYNEQFF.

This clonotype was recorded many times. The CDR3 DNA is TGTGCCAGCTCACCCCAGCAAGGGGTGGCTGAAGCTTTCTTT. As protein: CASSPQQGVAEAFF. V is TRBV18 and J is TRBJ1-1; D possibly corresponds to TRBD1 (5 bases). Germline assignment: CDR1 KGHSH and CDR2 LQKENI. V lost 3 bases and J lost 6, with 14 bases in between. This CDR3 region has 14 residues.

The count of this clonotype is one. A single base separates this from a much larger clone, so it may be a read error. CDR3 nucleotides: TGTGCCAGCAGCCCGCAGGGTGGACGGCCCCAGCATTTT. It translates to CASSPQGGRPQHF. V usage is TRBV7-2 and J usage is TRBJ1-5; D is perhaps TRBD1 (5 bases). Trimming cost V 5 bases and J 9 bases, with 14 bases left between them. This CDR3 has 13 residues. CDR1 SGHTA and CDR2 FQGNSA come from the germline V gene. Complete variable domain (other parts from reference TRBV7-2 and TRBJ1-5): GAGVSQSPSNKVTEKGKDVELRCDPISGHTALYWYRQSLGQGLEFLIYFQGNSAPDKSGLPSDRFSAERTGGSVSTLTIQRTQQEDSAVYLCASSPQGGRPQHFGDGTRLSIL.

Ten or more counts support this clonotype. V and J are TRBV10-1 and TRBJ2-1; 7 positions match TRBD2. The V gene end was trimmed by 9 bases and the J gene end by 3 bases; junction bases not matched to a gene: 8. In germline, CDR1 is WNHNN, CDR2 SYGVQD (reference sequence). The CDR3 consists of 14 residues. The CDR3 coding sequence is TGCGCCAGAGCAATCCGGGACTACTACAATGAGCAGTTCTTC. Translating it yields CARAIRDYYNEQFF.

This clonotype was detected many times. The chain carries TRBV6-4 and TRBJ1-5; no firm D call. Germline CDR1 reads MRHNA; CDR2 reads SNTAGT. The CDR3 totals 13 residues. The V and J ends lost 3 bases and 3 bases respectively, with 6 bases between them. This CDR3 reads CASSENNNQPQHF. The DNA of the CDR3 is TGTGCCAGCAGTGAAAACAACAATCAGCCCCAGCATTTT.

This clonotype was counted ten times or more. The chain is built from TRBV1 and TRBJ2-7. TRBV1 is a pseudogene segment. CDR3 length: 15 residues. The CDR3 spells CTSSHPEGETYEQYF. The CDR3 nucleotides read TGCACCAGCAGCCACCCCGAAGGAGAGACCTACGAGCAGTACTTC.

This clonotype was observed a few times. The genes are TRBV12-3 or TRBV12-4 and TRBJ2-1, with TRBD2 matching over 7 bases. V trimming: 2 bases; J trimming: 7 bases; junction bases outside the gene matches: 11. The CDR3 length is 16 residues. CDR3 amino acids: CASSLPKLAGPNEQFF. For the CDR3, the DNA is TGTGCCAGCAGTTTACCCAAATTAGCGGGTCCTAATGAGCAGTTCTTC.

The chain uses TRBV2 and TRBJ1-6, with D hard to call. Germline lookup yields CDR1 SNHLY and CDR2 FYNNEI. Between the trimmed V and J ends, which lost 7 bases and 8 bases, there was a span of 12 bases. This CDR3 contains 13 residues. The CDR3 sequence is CASTGETDSPLHF. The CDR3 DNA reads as TGTGCCAGCACCGGGGAGACTGATTCACCCCTCCACTTT.

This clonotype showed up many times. The CDR3 region has the DNA TGCGCCAGCAGCCAAGATGGCGGGGAAGAGACCCAGTACTTC. This gives the protein CASSQDGGEETQYF. The chain carries TRBV4-3 and TRBJ2-5; a weak D match, TRBD2 (6 bases). Between the trimmed V and J ends, which lost 0 bases and 3 bases, there was a span of 8 bases. CDR3 size: 14 residues. Germline V gene data show CDR1 as LGHNA and CDR2 as YSLEER.

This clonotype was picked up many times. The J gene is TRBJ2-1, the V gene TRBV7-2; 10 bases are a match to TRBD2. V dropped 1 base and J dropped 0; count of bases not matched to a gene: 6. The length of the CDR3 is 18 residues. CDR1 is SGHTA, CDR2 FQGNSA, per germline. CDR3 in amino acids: CASSLDSGRSLSYNEQFF. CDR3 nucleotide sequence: TGTGCCAGCAGCTTAGATAGCGGGAGGTCCCTCTCCTACAATGAGCAGTTCTTC.

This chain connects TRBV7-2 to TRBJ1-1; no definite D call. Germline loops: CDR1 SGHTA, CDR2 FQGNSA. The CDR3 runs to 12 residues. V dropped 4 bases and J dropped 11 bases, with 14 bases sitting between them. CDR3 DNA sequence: TGTGCCAGCAGCTCCGGACCCCTGAGTGCTTTCTTT. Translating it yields CASSSGPLSAFF.

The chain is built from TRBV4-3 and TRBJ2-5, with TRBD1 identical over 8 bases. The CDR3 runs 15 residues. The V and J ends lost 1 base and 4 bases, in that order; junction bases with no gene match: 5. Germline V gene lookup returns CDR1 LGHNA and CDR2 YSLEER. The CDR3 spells CASSQVPGGGETQYF. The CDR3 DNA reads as TGCGCCAGCAGCCAAGTCCCAGGGGGCGGAGAGACCCAGTACTTC.

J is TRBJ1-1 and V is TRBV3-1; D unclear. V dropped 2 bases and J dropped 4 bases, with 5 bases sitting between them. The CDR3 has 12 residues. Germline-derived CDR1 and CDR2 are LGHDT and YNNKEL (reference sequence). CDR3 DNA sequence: TGTGCCAGCAGCCAATTTGGCACTGAAGCTTTCTTT. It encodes CASSQFGTEAFF.

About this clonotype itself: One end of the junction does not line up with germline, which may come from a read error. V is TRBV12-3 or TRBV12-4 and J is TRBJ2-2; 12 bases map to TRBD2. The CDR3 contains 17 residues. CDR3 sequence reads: CASSFQTSGRNNGELFF. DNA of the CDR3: TGTGCCAGCAGTTTCCAGACTAGCGGGAGAAACAACGGGGAGCTGTTTTTT.

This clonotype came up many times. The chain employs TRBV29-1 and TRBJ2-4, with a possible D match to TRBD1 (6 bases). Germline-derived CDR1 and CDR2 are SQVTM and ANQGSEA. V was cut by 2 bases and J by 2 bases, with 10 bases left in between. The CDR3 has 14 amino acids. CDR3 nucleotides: TGCAGCGTTGAATTAGGGACACCCAAAAACATTCAGTACTTC. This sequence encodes CSVELGTPKNIQYF.

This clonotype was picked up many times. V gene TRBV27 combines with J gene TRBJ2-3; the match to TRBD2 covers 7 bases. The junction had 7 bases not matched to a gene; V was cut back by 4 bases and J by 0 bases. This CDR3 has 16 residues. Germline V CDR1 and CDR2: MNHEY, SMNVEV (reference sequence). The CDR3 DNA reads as TGTGCCAGCAGTTCCCTAGCGGCTACTAGCACAGATACGCAGTATTTT. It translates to CASSSLAATSTDTQYF.

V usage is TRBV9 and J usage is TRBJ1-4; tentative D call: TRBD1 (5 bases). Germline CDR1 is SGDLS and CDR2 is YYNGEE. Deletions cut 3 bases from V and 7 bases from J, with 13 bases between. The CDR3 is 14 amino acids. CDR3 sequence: CASSAIGDSEKLFF. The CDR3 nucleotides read TGTGCCAGCAGCGCGATTGGCGACAGTGAAAAACTGTTTTTT.

In DNA, the CDR3 is TGTGCCAGTAGTATCATCGGGGAGTCCGGAAACACCATATATTTT. Protein: CASSIIGESGNTIYF. This chain links TRBV19 with TRBJ1-3; D ambiguous. Germline CDR1 is LNHDA and CDR2 is SQIVND (reference sequence). V lost 3 bases and J lost 4, with 13 bases in between. The CDR3 is 15 amino acids.

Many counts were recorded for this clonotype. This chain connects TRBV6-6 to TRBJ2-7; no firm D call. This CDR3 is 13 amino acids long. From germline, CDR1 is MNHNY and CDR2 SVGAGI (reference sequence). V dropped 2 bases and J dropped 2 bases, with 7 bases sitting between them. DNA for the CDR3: TGTGCCAGCAGTTACAGTGAAGCCTACGAGCAGTACTTC. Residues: CASSYSEAYEQYF.

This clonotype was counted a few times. DNA for the CDR3: TGTGCCAGCAGCTTAGAAACTAGCGGGATTGCCAATGAGCAGTTCTTC. Its translation is CASSLETSGIANEQFF. This chain uses TRBV7-2 with TRBJ2-1, with 10 bases fitting TRBD2. V lost 1 base and J lost 6; bases outside the gene matches: 6. Germline V CDR1 and CDR2: SGHTA, FQGNSA. The CDR3 has 16 amino acids. The full variable domain, in which reference TRBV7-2 and TRBJ2-1 provide the parts outside the CDR3, is GAGVSQSPSNKVTEKGKDVELRCDPISGHTALYWYRQSLGQGLEFLIYFQGNSAPDKSGLPSDRFSAERTGGSVSTLTIQRTQQEDSAVYLCASSLETSGIANEQFFGPGTRLTVL.

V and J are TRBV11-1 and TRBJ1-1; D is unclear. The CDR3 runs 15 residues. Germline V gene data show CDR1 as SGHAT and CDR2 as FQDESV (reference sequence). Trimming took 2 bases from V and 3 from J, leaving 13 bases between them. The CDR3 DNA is TGTGCCAGCAGCTTAAGAGCACAGCCTCACACTGAAGCTTTCTTT. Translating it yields CASSLRAQPHTEAFF. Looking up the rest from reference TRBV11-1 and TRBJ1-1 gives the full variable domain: EAEVAQSPRYKITEKSQAVAFWCDPISGHATLYWYRQILGQGPELLVQFQDESVVDDSQLPKDRFSAERLKGVDSTLKIQPAELGDSAMYLCASSLRAQPHTEAFFGQGTRLTVV.